Below are 4 T cell receptor beta chains sequenced from a single sample in a study of blood T cell repertoires in COVID-19. Assay: immunoSEQ multiplex PCR; the TCRdb copy retains only in-frame clones and omits some. This sample carries 90,000 to 110,000 clones, over 75% of them seen once, and the ten largest clones take around 4.3%. Sequenced: peripheral blood. These receptor sequences come from a man aged 45 to 65 with acute or convalescent COVID-19.

The rearrangement links TRBV3-1 (or the pseudogene TRBV3-2) to TRBJ1-2, with TRBD1 as a possible D gene (6 bases). This CDR3 has 14 amino acids. CDR1 and CDR2 from the germline V gene are LGHDT and YNNKEL (reference sequence). Trimming stripped 4 bases from V and 8 bases from J, with 17 bases between. In DNA form, the CDR3 reads TGTGCCAGCAGCCGAGACAGGTTATCATACGGCTACACCTTC. Translation gives CASSRDRLSYGYTF.

This clone showed up just once. The CDR3 protein is CASRLTTGGHTEAFF. The DNA for the CDR3 is TGTGCCAGCAGACTTACGACAGGTGGGCACACTGAAGCTTTCTTT. The rearrangement uses TRBV6-5 and TRBJ1-1, with D perhaps matching TRBD1 (6 bases). The CDR3 runs 15 residues. V lost 6 bases and J 3 bases, leaving 17 bases between the germline ends. In germline, CDR1 is MNHEY, CDR2 SVGAGI.

CDR3 amino acids: CASSQESYGYTF. The DNA of the CDR3 is TGTGCCAGCAGCCAAGAGAGTTATGGCTACACCTTC. The chain joins TRBV3-1 (or the pseudogene TRBV3-2) to TRBJ1-2; no reliable D call. Germline-derived CDR1 and CDR2 are LGHDT and YNNKEL (reference sequence). The CDR3 totals 12 residues. The ends were cut back, 0 bases at V and 5 bases at J, with 4 bases in the middle.

This chain uses TRBV6-6 with TRBJ1-2; 9 positions match TRBD1. Trimming took 2 bases from V and 8 from J; bases not matched to a gene: 3. The CDR3 has 13 amino acids. Germline V gene sequence: CDR1 MNHNY, CDR2 SVGAGI (reference sequence). CDR3 protein: CASSYQQGAGYTF. The CDR3, as DNA: TGTGCCAGCAGTTACCAACAGGGGGCAGGCTACACCTTC.